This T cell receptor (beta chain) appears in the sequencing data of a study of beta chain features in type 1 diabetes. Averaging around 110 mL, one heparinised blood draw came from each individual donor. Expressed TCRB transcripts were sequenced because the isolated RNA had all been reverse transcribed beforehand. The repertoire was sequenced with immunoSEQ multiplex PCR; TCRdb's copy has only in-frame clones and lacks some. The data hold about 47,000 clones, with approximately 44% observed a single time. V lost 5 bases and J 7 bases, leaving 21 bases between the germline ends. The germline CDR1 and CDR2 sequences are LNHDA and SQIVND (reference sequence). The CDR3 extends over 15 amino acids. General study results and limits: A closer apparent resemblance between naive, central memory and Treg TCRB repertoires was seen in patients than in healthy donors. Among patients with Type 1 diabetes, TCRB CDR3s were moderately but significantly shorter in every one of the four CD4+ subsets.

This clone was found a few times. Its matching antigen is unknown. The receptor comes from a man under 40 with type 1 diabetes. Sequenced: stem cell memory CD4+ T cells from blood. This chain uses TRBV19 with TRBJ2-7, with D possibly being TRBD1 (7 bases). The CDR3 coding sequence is TGTGCCAGTAGTCCGGAAGGCAGGGGGGTAGAAGAGCAGTACTTC. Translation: CASSPEGRGVEEQYF.